This TCR beta chain was captured in a study of blood T cell repertoires in COVID-19. Background on the study: Acute and convalescent COVID-19 specimens originated in the United States, Italy and Spain. PBMCs, B-cell-depleted T cells, or T cells provided the cDNA or gDNA that made up the material.

V was pared by 3 bases and J by 4 bases, with 18 bases between. The CDR3 sequence is 16 residues long. Germline assignment: CDR1 SGHNT and CDR2 YENEEA. TCRdb's copy holds only in-frame clones and misses some; the assay was immunoSEQ multiplex PCR. In the table there are 25,000 to 30,000 clones, 85% to 95% of which are singletons. The chain has TRBV11-3 and TRBJ2-5, with a possible D match to TRBD2 (5 bases). The specimen was peripheral blood. This clonotype was obtained from a human donor with active COVID-19. The donor label of this sample is uncertain. The CDR3: CASSLGDGQRGETQYF. The CDR3 DNA reads as TGTGCCAGCAGCTTGGGAGATGGCCAACGGGGAGAGACCCAGTACTTC. The entire variable domain, with the rest obtained from reference TRBV11-3 and TRBJ2-5, is as follows: EAGVVQSPRYKIIEKKQPVAFWCNPISGHNTLYWYLQNLGQGPELLIRYENEEAVDDSQLPKDRFSAERLKGVDSTLKIQPAELGDSAVYLCASSLGDGQRGETQYFGPGTRLLVL.